The rows below give T cell receptor beta chains drawn from one sample of a study of patients and donors after allogeneic stem cell transplantation. TCRdb re-called the RT-PCR reads with MiXCR, one entry per CDR3 protein. The data contain tens of thousands of distinct CDR3 sequences, nearly 7% of them seen just once; the ten biggest clones take up around a third. The specimen sequenced was blood, either unsorted or a sorted T cell fraction (not recorded which). The origin of the receptors is a human donor who was either an allogeneic HSCT recipient or a stem cell or donor lymphocyte infusion donor (not recorded which). It is not recorded whose cells these are; they may come from a transplant donor. CDR3s include the opening cysteine and the closing phenylalanine or tryptophan. A D gene is named only where the DNA matches it firmly. Clone size, where shown, is once, few, many, or a class for clones that have expanded.

CDR3 DNA,CDR3 protein,clone size,V gene,J gene,D gene
TGTGCCATCACGAGGCGGGAGTACAATTCAGAGCAGTTCTTC,CAITRREYNSEQFF,.,TRBV10-3,TRBJ2-1,TRBD2
TGTGCCAGCAGCTTGTCCGGCGACACGCCCCAGCATTTT,CASSLSGDTPQHF,many,TRBV14,TRBJ1-5,.
TGTGCCAGCAGTGAATACGGTAGGGCCCGGGCTAGAGAGACCCAGTACTTC,CASSEYGRARARETQYF,.,TRBV2,TRBJ2-5,.
TGTGCCAGCAGCGCTGGGACTTACACCGGGGAGCTGTTTTTT,CASSAGTYTGELFF,few,TRBV27,TRBJ2-2,.
TGTGCCAGCAGCTTAGGGTTTGGCGACTCCCAAGAGACCCAGTACTTC,CASSLGFGDSQETQYF,.,TRBV7-2,TRBJ2-5,.
TGCAGCGTTCTAAGTTGGCCTAAAGAGACCCAGTACTTC,CSVLSWPKETQYF,medium-sized,TRBV29-1,TRBJ2-5,.
TGCGCCAGCAGCTTCGGGGACCAAGAGACCCAGTACTTC,CASSFGDQETQYF,many,TRBV5-1,TRBJ2-5,.
TGTGCCAGCAGTCCCCCCACAGATACGCAGTATTTT,CASSPPTDTQYF,few,TRBV7-2,TRBJ2-3,.
TGTGCCTGGAACCGGGATGTTCGGAATTCACCCCTCCACTTT,CAWNRDVRNSPLHF,many,TRBV30,TRBJ1-6,.
TGTGCCAGCAGCTTACTAGCGGGTCTCACCTACGAGCAGTACTTC,CASSLLAGLTYEQYF,.,TRBV7-2,TRBJ2-7,TRBD2
TGTGCCAGCAGTTTAGTCCAGGGGGCGAAAAACATTCAGTACTTC,CASSLVQGAKNIQYF,many,TRBV27,TRBJ2-4,TRBD1
TGCAGTGCTAGAGATTGGGGGAAGACCTACGAGCAGTACTTC,CSARDWGKTYEQYF,few,TRBV20-1,TRBJ2-7,.
TGTGCCAGCAGGGGTTACAACTACGAGCAGTACTTC,CASRGYNYEQYF,many,TRBV6-5,TRBJ2-7,.
TGCGCCAGCAGCCAAGACCAGGGGATCTATCAGCCCCAGCATTTT,CASSQDQGIYQPQHF,many,TRBV4-1,TRBJ1-5,.
TGTGCCAGCAGCTTAGTATCTAGCGGGAATGGTGAGCAGTTCTTC,CASSLVSSGNGEQFF,many,TRBV7-9,TRBJ2-1,TRBD2
TGTGCCAGCAGTCGGACTAGCAACTACAATGAGCAGTTCTTC,CASSRTSNYNEQFF,many,TRBV6-5,TRBJ2-1,TRBD2
TGTGCCAGCAGCCAAACGGGGACAGTTCAAGAGACCCAGTACTTC,CASSQTGTVQETQYF,many,TRBV11-2,TRBJ2-5,TRBD1
TGCGCCAGCAGCTTACTAGCTGCAGATACGCAGTATTTT,CASSLLAADTQYF,many,TRBV5-1,TRBJ2-3,.
TGTGCCATCAGTGAAAAACAGATCTACAATGAGCAGTTCTTC,CAISEKQIYNEQFF,many,TRBV10-3,TRBJ2-1,.
TGTGCCAGCAAAAGGACTAGCGGTTACAATGAGCAGTTCTTC,CASKRTSGYNEQFF,.,TRBV7-9,TRBJ2-1,TRBD2
TGCGCCAGCAGCTTACAGGGAGGCTATGGCTACACCTTC,CASSLQGGYGYTF,many,TRBV5-1,TRBJ1-2,.
TGCAGTGCTAGAAAAGAGGGGACAGATACGCAGTATTTT,CSARKEGTDTQYF,.,TRBV20-1,TRBJ2-3,.
TGTGCCAGCAGCCCCCGGGCGGGGGTCAATCAGCCCCAGCATTTT,CASSPRAGVNQPQHF,medium-sized,TRBV7-9,TRBJ1-5,.
TGTGCCAGCCGGGGCGATAGCTCCTACGAGCAGTACTTC,CASRGDSSYEQYF,.,TRBV11-1,TRBJ2-7,.
TGTGCCAGCAGCGGCGGTGGAGATTCACCCCTCCACTTT,CASSGGGDSPLHF,many,TRBV28,TRBJ1-6,.
TGCAGCGTTGCACTCAATGGCTACACCTTC,CSVALNGYTF,many,TRBV29-1,TRBJ1-2,.
TGTGCCAGCAGCTTACGGGTGACTTCCACGGGAACAGATACGCAGTATTTT,CASSLRVTSTGTDTQYF,few,TRBV7-3,TRBJ2-3,.
TGTGCCAGCAGTTCGTGGACACGTGAACAGGAAAAACTGTTTTTT,CASSSWTREQEKLFF,medium-sized,TRBV12-3/TRBV12-4,TRBJ1-4,.
TGTGCCAGCAGGATAGCGGGCTCCTACGAGCAGTACTTC,CASRIAGSYEQYF,.,TRBV28,TRBJ2-7,TRBD2
TGTGCCAGCAGCCCGGACTATGCATACGAGCAGTACTTC,CASSPDYAYEQYF,many,TRBV4-2,TRBJ2-7,.
TGTGCCAGCTCACCCCCGGGAAGTGACGAGCAGTACTTC,CASSPPGSDEQYF,.,TRBV18,TRBJ2-7,.
TGCAGCGTCCTGGCGGGGGTGGGAGATACGCAGTATTTT,CSVLAGVGDTQYF,many,TRBV29-1,TRBJ2-3,TRBD2
TGCAGTGCTAGGGACAGCGTGGACTACGAGCAGTACTTC,CSARDSVDYEQYF,.,TRBV20-1,TRBJ2-7,.
TGCAGTGCCCCCACAGGGGTTAATCAGCCCCAGCATTTT,CSAPTGVNQPQHF,many,TRBV20-1,TRBJ1-5,TRBD1
TGTGCCAGCAGCTTATTTCGACAGGGCGAAGCTTTCTTT,CASSLFRQGEAFF,many,TRBV11-3,TRBJ1-1,TRBD1
TGTGCCGCCGCCCCGGGACTAGCGACCTCCCCCTACAATGAGCAGTTCTTC,CAAAPGLATSPYNEQFF,many,TRBV10-3,TRBJ2-1,TRBD2
TGTGCCAGCAGTTCAAACAGGGACCCTCAAGAGACCCAGTACTTC,CASSSNRDPQETQYF,large,TRBV28,TRBJ2-5,.
TGTGCCAGCAGCTTGGAGGGAGGGACGGCTTTTTGGGACGAGCAGTACTTC,CASSLEGGTAFWDEQYF,.,TRBV5-5,TRBJ2-7,TRBD2
TGCAGTGCTAGAGATCGAGGGCCCCTCCACTTT,CSARDRGPLHF,many,TRBV20-1,TRBJ1-6,.
TGTGCCAGCAGCCTGCGACAGGAAGGGCCCCACAATGAGCAGTTCTTC,CASSLRQEGPHNEQFF,few,TRBV3-1,TRBJ2-1,.
TGTGCCAGCAGCCCAGGACTAGTAGGTGAGCAGTTCTTC,CASSPGLVGEQFF,.,TRBV14,TRBJ2-1,TRBD2
TGTGCCAGCAAGACGGGACTACCCACAGATACGCAGTATTTT,CASKTGLPTDTQYF,few,TRBV5-4,TRBJ2-3,TRBD2